These 18 T cell receptor beta chains share one sample of origin, sequenced in a study of blood T cell repertoires in COVID-19. Libraries were prepared by immunoSEQ multiplex PCR; TCRdb keeps only in-frame clonotypes and omits some of them. The top ten clones hold more than 25% of a sample with more than 120,000 clones, around 88% of them seen once. Sequencing was done on a sample of peripheral blood. These receptor sequences come from a human donor in a cohort sampled during active COVID-19.

The chain couples TRBV5-1 to TRBJ1-6; 12 bases match TRBD1. The CDR3 covers 15 residues. Trimming took 4 bases from V and 6 from J; bases not matched to a gene: 2. Germline V gene data show CDR1 as SGHRS and CDR2 as YFSETQ. CDR3: CASSGGQGANSPLHF. CDR3 DNA: TGCGCCAGCAGCGGGGGACAGGGGGCTAATTCACCCCTCCACTTT. Filled out from reference TRBV5-1 and TRBJ1-6, the complete variable domain reads KAGVTQTPRYLIKTRGQQVTLSCSPISGHRSVSWYQQTPGQGLQFLFEYFSETQRNKGNFPGRFSGRQFSNSRSEMNVSTLELGDSALYLCASSGGQGANSPLHFGNGTRLTVT.

This clone was counted between two and nine times. This sequence joins TRBV4-1 and TRBJ1-2; 7 positions agree with TRBD1. This CDR3 comprises 14 residues. Germline CDR1 and CDR2: MGHRA and YSYEKL. After removal of 4 bases from V and 3 bases from J, the junction contained 5 bases not matched to a gene. The chain's CDR3 is CASSPGQQDYGYTF. The CDR3, as DNA: TGCGCCAGCAGCCCGGGACAGCAAGACTATGGCTACACCTTC.

The chain carries TRBV3-1 (or the pseudogene TRBV3-2) and TRBJ1-5; D gene ambiguous. The CDR3 contains 14 residues. In germline, CDR1 is LGHDT, CDR2 YNNKEL (reference sequence). V was clipped by 1 base and J by 4 bases, with 8 bases between them. CDR3 nucleotide sequence: TGTGCCAGCAGCCAAGGGTGGGAGAATCAGCCCCAGCATTTT. It is translated as CASSQGWENQPQHF.

This chain connects TRBV25-1 to TRBJ2-2; 7 bases are a match to TRBD2. Germline values: CDR1 MGHDK, CDR2 SYGVNS. The CDR3 has 15 amino acids. The trim removed 6 bases at V and 5 bases at J, leaving 9 bases unmatched. In DNA, the CDR3 is TGTGCCAGCAGCATTCGGGGAGGGCCAACCGGGGAGCTGTTTTTT. Translated: CASSIRGGPTGELFF.

This clone was detected only once. The rearrangement links TRBV5-1 to TRBJ1-4, with 7 bases fitting TRBD1. The CDR3 runs to 15 residues. Germline V gives CDR1 SGHRS, CDR2 YFSETQ. The V gene end was trimmed by 3 bases and the J gene end by 8 bases; junction bases not matched to a gene: 10. CDR3 loop: CASSSTGVEGEKLFF. CDR3 coding DNA: TGCGCCAGCAGCTCAACAGGGGTTGAGGGGGAAAAACTGTTTTTT.

The CDR3 reads CASRTLGGSTEAFF. Written as DNA, the CDR3 is TGTGCCAGTAGGACTTTGGGGGGTAGCACTGAAGCTTTCTTT. The V and J genes are TRBV19 and TRBJ1-1; tentatively, D is TRBD1 (5 bases). CDR3 length: 14 amino acids. Per the germline V gene, CDR1 is LNHDA and CDR2 is SQIVND (reference sequence). Deletions cut 6 bases from V and 4 bases from J, with 15 bases between.

As DNA, the CDR3 is TGTGCCAGCAGTTTATTCCCTCCTAATGAAAAACTGTTTTTT. This encodes CASSLFPPNEKLFF. The chain combines TRBV27 with TRBJ1-4; D is undetermined. The CDR3 covers 14 residues. Trimming left V 1 base short and J 3 bases short, with 6 bases between. Germline lookup yields CDR1 MNHEY and CDR2 SMNVEV (reference sequence).

This rearrangement joins TRBV7-2 to TRBJ2-7, with 8 bases that match TRBD1. V shed 1 base, J shed 4 bases, and the junction held 9 bases outside the gene matches. Germline assignment: CDR1 SGHTA and CDR2 FQGNSA. The CDR3 covers 16 residues. CDR3 nucleotides: TGTGCCAGCAGCTTAGTGGGGACAGGAGGAGCATACGAGCAGTACTTC. It translates to CASSLVGTGGAYEQYF.

This sequence joins TRBV2 and TRBJ2-2; D is ambiguous. There are 15 residues in the CDR3. The germline CDR1 and CDR2 sequences are SNHLY and FYNNEI. Trimming shortened V by 7 bases and J by 0 bases, and 12 bases separated the two germline ends. The CDR3 sequence is CASKETDANTGELFF. DNA for the CDR3: TGTGCCAGCAAGGAAACAGACGCGAACACCGGGGAGCTGTTTTTT.

The chain carries TRBV4-3 and TRBJ1-1, with 8 bases fitting TRBD1. With V trimmed by 1 base and J by 4 bases, 8 bases remained unmatched. This CDR3 region has 16 residues. Germline CDR1 reads LGHNA; CDR2 reads YSLEER. The CDR3 sequence is CASSQAGQATSTEAFF. In DNA, the CDR3 is TGCGCCAGCAGCCAAGCGGGACAGGCAACCAGCACTGAAGCTTTCTTT.

This CDR3 reads CASSPRGTVNTEAFF. The CDR3 DNA sequence: TGTGCCAGCAGCCCCCGGGGGACGGTGAACACTGAAGCTTTCTTT. This rearrangement joins TRBV7-2 to TRBJ1-1; D might be TRBD1 (5 bases). This CDR3 comprises 15 residues. Germline values: CDR1 SGHTA, CDR2 FQGNSA. V was shortened by 5 bases and J by 0 bases, with 13 bases between the two germline ends.

CDR3 bases: TGTGCCAGCAGCTCCTATTCTGCGGCCACTGAAGCTTTCTTT. Its protein product is CASSSYSAATEAFF. This rearrangement joins TRBV7-8 to TRBJ1-1; no reliable D call. The V gene lost 4 bases and the J gene lost 4 bases, with 13 bases spanning the gap. Germline loops: CDR1 SGHVS, CDR2 FQNEAQ. The CDR3 totals 14 residues.

The genes are TRBV27 and TRBJ2-1; TRBD2 might be the D (5 bases). This CDR3 has 16 amino acids. Germline CDR1 reads MNHEY; CDR2 reads SMNVEV (reference sequence). V was shortened by 2 bases and J by 8 bases, with 19 bases between the two germline ends. The CDR3: CASSLGPDWVLDEQFF. Written as DNA, the CDR3 is TGTGCCAGCAGTTTAGGTCCGGACTGGGTTCTAGATGAGCAGTTCTTC.

This clone was counted only a few times. The rearrangement links TRBV7-8 to TRBJ1-6; D is uncertain. The germline gives CDR1 SGHVS, CDR2 FQNEAQ. The CDR3 totals 17 residues. V gave up 5 bases and J gave up 10 bases, with 24 bases separating them. CDR3 region: CASSPAGVRMARSPLHF. DNA of the CDR3: TGTGCCAGCAGCCCGGCCGGGGTAAGGATGGCCAGATCACCCCTCCACTTT. The variable domain in full, with the rest retrieved from reference TRBV7-8 and TRBJ1-6, is GAGVSQSPRYKVAKRGQDVALRCDPISGHVSLFWYQQALGQGPEFLTYFQNEAQLDKSGLPSDRFFAERPEGSVSTLKIQRTQQEDSAVYLCASSPAGVRMARSPLHFGNGTRLTVT.

This chain links TRBV11-2 with TRBJ2-7, with 10 bases identical to TRBD2. Germline-derived CDR1 and CDR2 are SGHAT and FQNNGV. V lost 2 bases, J lost 2 bases, and 3 bases stayed unmatched. The CDR3 extends over 15 amino acids. CDR3 in DNA: TGTGCCAGCAGCTTAACTAGCGGGGTGCCCTACGAGCAGTACTTC. This sequence encodes CASSLTSGVPYEQYF.

This chain links TRBV19 with TRBJ2-5; TRBD1 matches at 10 bases. Germline V gene lookup returns CDR1 LNHDA and CDR2 SQIVND (reference sequence). V shed 4 bases and J 7 bases; nucleotides not matched to a gene: 3. The CDR3 is made up of 13 amino acids. CDR3 amino acids: CASSTGQGMTQYF. In DNA, the CDR3 is TGTGCCAGTAGTACGGGACAGGGGATGACCCAGTACTTC.

The rearrangement links TRBV12-3 or TRBV12-4 to TRBJ1-5; D is undetermined. The CDR3 sequence is 13 residues long. The V gene lost 4 bases and the J gene lost 5 bases, with 9 bases spanning the gap. Written as DNA, the CDR3 is TGTGCCAGCAGTTGGCGGGCAGATCAGCCCCAGCATTTT. Encoded protein: CASSWRADQPQHF.

The chain recombines TRBV7-2 with TRBJ2-7; D perhaps matches TRBD2 (5 bases). V dropped 5 bases and J dropped 1 base, with 12 bases sitting between them. The CDR3 contains 14 residues. The germline CDR1 and CDR2 sequences are SGHTA and FQGNSA. The CDR3 region is CASSPSGESYEQYF. The CDR3 DNA sequence: TGTGCCAGCAGCCCCTCCGGGGAGTCCTACGAGCAGTACTTC.